This T cell receptor beta chain was observed in a study of identical twins. Study-level findings and limits: Abundant beta clonotypes from cord blood bore fewer insertions; memory repertoires lacked this pattern.

This clonotype was counted many times. What it binds is unknown. Germline V gene data show CDR1 as DFQATT and CDR2 as SNEGSKA (reference sequence). V dropped 0 bases and J dropped 4 bases, with 13 bases sitting between them. The CDR3 extends over 15 amino acids. TCRdb ran MiXCR on the 5' RACE reads and lists one entry per CDR3 protein. The sample records 350,000 or so distinct CDR3 sequences, 9% to 15% being singletons. A further study also used this sample, focusing on yellow fever vaccine responses in identical twins.

This rearrangement joins TRBV20-1 to TRBJ2-1; a possible D gene is TRBD1 (7 bases). Sequenced material: CD8+ T cells sorted from blood. This receptor was identified in a woman aged 18-29 years in good health. The CDR3 bases are TGCAGTGCTAGAGACAGGGGGGTCCCATACAATGAGCAGTTCTTC. Protein: CSARDRGVPYNEQFF.